The text below deals with one TCR beta chain. V dropped 6 bases and J dropped 4 bases, with 10 bases sitting between them. Germline V gene sequence: CDR1 MNHEY, CDR2 SMNVEV (reference sequence). This CDR3 has 14 amino acids. The authors' processing: Reference gene primer amplification gave estimated nucleated cell counts. The protocol was immunoSEQ multiplex PCR, while the TCRdb copy is restricted to in-frame clones and leaves out a portion. D and trimming come from the DNA, and the V and J calls and clone size come from that table. The table shows some 80,000 clones, with 78% occurring only once. These data belong to a study of blood T cell repertoires in COVID-19.

The TCR originated in a human donor in a cohort sampled during active COVID-19. The chain uses TRBV27 and TRBJ1-6, with D possibly being TRBD1 (5 bases). Sequencing was carried out using peripheral blood. In DNA, the CDR3 is TGTGCCAGCAGAGACAGTACGTATAATTCACCCCTCCACTTT. Translated, it gives CASRDSTYNSPLHF.